The T cell receptor beta chain under discussion was sequenced for a study of cytomegalovirus exposure and HLA in healthy donors (dated by TCRdb to about 2017). General notes on the study: A later analysis indicated that the 90 to 150 validation repertoires were generated on the platform also employed for the 650 to 850 repertoires of the first cohort. Besides the first cohort of roughly 700 subjects, a separate validation cohort made up of roughly 120 different subjects was used. The study was designed to test whether signatures of past pathogen exposure could be identified by cataloging public T cell receptors. The study combined high-throughput TCR immunosequencing, statistical association of individual TCRs with disease status, and machine learning to predict cytomegalovirus infection status.

Regarding this clone: Its antigen is still unknown. Base qualities are not recorded, but no much larger clone differs from it by a single base.

Donors formed part of the validation cohort, which comprised 120 subjects and was distinct from the first cohort of several hundred subjects. General findings and caveats noted by the study authors: Of the cluster scores, about 94% were above 0 in a later analysis, which found that TCRs clustered in the first cohort also tended to co-occur in the 95 to 150 validation repertoires. Three of the identified cytomegalovirus-associated TCR beta chains were confirmed in vitro to be specific for cytomegalovirus antigens. The authors suggested that the approach could potentially be extended to other disease states and immunological phenotypes. The classifier was reported to diagnose cytomegalovirus status with high specificity and sensitivity in both the original and validation cohorts. A later analysis had no HLA typing for the validation cohort, so co-occurrence there was scored across all 120 or so repertoires. While some public TCRs were present in many individuals, most TCR sequences turned up only very rarely across donors. The study listed approximately 160 TCR beta chains as associated with cytomegalovirus.

Trimming takes 8 bases off V and 4 bases off J; junction bases not matched to a gene: 1. The cysteine opens and the phenylalanine closes a CDR3 of 13 amino acids. Only the CDR3 portion is preserved as DNA: 39 bases, with reading frame beginning at the first base. The germline V gene sets CDR1 to MNHNS and CDR2 to SASEGT. Libraries were prepared through the immunoSEQ multiplex PCR assay. On the authors' methods: A statistical classification framework was developed to diagnose cytomegalovirus status using the catalog of TCR beta chain sequences. What TCRdb holds here is the immuneACCESS table cut down to in-frame rearrangements. Part of the clones is not present; checked against another copy, under half of the missing clones reflect an unresolved V gene, and the others are unexplained. That table supplies the V and J calls and clone size; D and trimming were determined from the DNA. This sample has about 120,000 clones in its table, and more than 75% of those were observed once. Roughly 6% of the sample belongs to the ten largest clones.

The sample comprised PBMCs. This clonotype originated in a woman aged 18 to 35 in good health and CMV-seropositive. The V and J genes are TRBV6-1 and TRBJ2-2; 10 middle bases align to TRBD1. The CDR3 sequence is CASGQGVTGELFF. DNA sequence: TGTGCCAGCGGACAGGGGGTCACCGGGGAGCTGTTTTTT.